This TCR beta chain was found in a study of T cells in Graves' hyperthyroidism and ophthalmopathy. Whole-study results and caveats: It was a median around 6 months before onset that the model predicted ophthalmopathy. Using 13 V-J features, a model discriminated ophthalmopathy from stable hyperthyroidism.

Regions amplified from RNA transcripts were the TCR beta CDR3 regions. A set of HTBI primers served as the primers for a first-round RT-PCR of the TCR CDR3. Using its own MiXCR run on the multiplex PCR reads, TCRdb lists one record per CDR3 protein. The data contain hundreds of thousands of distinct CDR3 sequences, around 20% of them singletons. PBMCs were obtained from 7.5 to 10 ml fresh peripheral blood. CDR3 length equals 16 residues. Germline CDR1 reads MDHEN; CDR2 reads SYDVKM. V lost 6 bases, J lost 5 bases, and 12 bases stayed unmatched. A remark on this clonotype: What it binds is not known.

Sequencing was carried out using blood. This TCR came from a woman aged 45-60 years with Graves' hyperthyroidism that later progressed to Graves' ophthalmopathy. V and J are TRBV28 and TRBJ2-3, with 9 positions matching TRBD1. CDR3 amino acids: CASRPNRDRVVDTQYF. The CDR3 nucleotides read TGTGCCAGCAGGCCTAACCGGGACAGGGTCGTAGATACGCAGTATTTT.